This TCR beta chain was identified during a study of blood T cell repertoires in COVID-19. Clones were sequenced by immunoSEQ multiplex PCR, and TCRdb holds only the in-frame ones, with some missing. Of under 300,000 clones in the sample, approximately 84% were seen once. The CDR3 consists of 16 residues. Per the germline V gene, CDR1 is SNHLY and CDR2 is FYNNEI. With 6 bases removed from V and 0 bases from J, the gap between germline ends came to 15 bases. Those enrolled, adults aged roughly 18 to 89 years, came from 25 or so US areas. This TCR was recovered from a man aged 40-49 years who had recovered from COVID-19. Sequences were obtained from PBMCs or T cells enriched from blood (not recorded which). This chain connects TRBV2 to TRBJ1-3; possible D gene TRBD1, 5 bases. This CDR3 reads CASRGAVKSSGNTIYF. The DNA of the CDR3 is TGTGCCAGCAGAGGGGCGGTGAAGAGCTCTGGAAACACCATATATTTT. Full variable domain (remainder filled in from reference TRBV2 and TRBJ1-3): EPEVTQTPSHQVTQMGQEVILRCVPISNHLYFYWYRQILGQKVEFLVSFYNNEISEKSEIFDDQFSVERPDGSNFTLKIRSTKLEDSAMYFCASRGAVKSSGNTIYFGEGSWLTVV.